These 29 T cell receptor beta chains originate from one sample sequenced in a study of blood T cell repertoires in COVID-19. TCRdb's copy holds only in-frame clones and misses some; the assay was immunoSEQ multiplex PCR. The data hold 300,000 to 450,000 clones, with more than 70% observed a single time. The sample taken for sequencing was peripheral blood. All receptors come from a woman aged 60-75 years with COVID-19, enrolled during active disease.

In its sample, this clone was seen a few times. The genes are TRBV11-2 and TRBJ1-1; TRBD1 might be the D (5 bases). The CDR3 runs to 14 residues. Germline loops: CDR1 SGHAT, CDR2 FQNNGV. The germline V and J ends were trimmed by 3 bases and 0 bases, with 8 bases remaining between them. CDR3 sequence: CASSFVQVNTEAFF. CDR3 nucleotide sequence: TGTGCCAGCAGCTTCGTACAGGTGAACACTGAAGCTTTCTTT. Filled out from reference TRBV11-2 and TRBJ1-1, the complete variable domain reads EAGVAQSPRYKIIEKRQSVAFWCNPISGHATLYWYQQILGQGPKLLIQFQNNGVVDDSQLPKDRFSAERLKGVDSTLKIQPAKLEDSAVYLCASSFVQVNTEAFFGQGTRLTVV.

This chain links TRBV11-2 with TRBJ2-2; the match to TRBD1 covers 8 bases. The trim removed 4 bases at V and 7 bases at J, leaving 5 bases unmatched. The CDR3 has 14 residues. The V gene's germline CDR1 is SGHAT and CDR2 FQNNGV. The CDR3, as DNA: TGTGCCAGCAGCTATCAGGGGGCCGGCGGGGAGCTGTTTTTT. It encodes CASSYQGAGGELFF. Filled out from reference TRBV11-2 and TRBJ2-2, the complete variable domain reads EAGVAQSPRYKIIEKRQSVAFWCNPISGHATLYWYQQILGQGPKLLIQFQNNGVVDDSQLPKDRFSAERLKGVDSTLKIQPAKLEDSAVYLCASSYQGAGGELFFGEGSRLTVL.

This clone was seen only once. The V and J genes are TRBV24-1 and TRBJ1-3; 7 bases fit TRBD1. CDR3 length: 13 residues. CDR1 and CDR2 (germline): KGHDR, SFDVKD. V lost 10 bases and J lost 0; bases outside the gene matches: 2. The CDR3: CATRQGSGNTIYF. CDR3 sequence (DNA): TGTGCCACACGACAGGGCTCTGGAAACACCATATATTTT.

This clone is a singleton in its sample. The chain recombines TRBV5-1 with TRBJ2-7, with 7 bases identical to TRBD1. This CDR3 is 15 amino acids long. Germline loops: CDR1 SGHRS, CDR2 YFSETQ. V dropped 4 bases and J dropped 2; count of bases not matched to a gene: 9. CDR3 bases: TGCGCCAGCAGCCGGACCCCGACAGGGACCTACGAGCAGTACTTC. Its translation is CASSRTPTGTYEQYF.

CDR3 loop: CASSLADSYGYTF. Written as DNA, the CDR3 is TGCGCCAGCAGCTTGGCTGACAGCTATGGCTACACCTTC. V is TRBV5-1 and J is TRBJ1-2; D possibly corresponds to TRBD1 (5 bases). Trimming shortened V by 0 bases and J by 4 bases, and 7 bases separated the two germline ends. CDR1 is SGHRS, CDR2 YFSETQ, per germline. This CDR3 region has 13 residues.

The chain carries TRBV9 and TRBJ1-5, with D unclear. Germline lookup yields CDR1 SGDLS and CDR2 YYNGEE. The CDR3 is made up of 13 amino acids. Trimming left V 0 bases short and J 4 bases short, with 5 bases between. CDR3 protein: CASSVEENQPQHF. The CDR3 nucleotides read TGTGCCAGCAGCGTAGAGGAGAATCAGCCCCAGCATTTT.

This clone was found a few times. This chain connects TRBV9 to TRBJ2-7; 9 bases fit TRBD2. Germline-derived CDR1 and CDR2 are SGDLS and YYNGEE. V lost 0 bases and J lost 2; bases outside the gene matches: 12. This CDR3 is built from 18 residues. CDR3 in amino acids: CASSVEPLASGETYEQYF. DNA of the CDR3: TGTGCCAGCAGCGTAGAGCCCTTGGCTAGCGGGGAGACCTACGAGCAGTACTTC. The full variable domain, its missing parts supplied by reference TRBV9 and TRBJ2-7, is DSGVTQTPKHLITATGQRVTLRCSPRSGDLSVYWYQQSLDQGLQFLIQYYNGEERAKGNILERFSAQQFPDLHSELNLSSLELGDSALYFCASSVEPLASGETYEQYFGPGTRLTVT.

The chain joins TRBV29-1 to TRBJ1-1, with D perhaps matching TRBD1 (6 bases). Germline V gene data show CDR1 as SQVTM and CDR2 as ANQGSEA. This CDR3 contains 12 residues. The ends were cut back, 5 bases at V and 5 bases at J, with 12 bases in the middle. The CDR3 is CSVKTGQTEAFF. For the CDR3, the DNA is TGCAGCGTTAAGACAGGTCAAACTGAAGCTTTCTTT.

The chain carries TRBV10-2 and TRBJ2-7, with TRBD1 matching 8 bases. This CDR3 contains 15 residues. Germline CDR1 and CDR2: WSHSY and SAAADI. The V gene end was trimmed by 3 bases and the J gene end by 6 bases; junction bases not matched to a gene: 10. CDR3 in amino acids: CASSEWGQGAVEQYF. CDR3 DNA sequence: TGCGCCAGCAGTGAATGGGGCCAGGGGGCAGTCGAGCAGTACTTC.

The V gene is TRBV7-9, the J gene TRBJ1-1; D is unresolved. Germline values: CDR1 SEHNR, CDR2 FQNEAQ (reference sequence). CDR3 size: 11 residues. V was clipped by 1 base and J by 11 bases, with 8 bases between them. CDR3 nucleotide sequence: TGTGCCAGCAGCTTAGGTGGAGGGGCTTTCTTT. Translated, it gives CASSLGGGAFF. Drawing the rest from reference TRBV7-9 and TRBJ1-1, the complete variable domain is DTGVSQNPRHKITKRGQNVTFRCDPISEHNRLYWYRQTLGQGPEFLTYFQNEAQLEKSRLLSDRFSAERPKGSFSTLEIQRTEQGDSAMYLCASSLGGGAFFGQGTRLTVV.

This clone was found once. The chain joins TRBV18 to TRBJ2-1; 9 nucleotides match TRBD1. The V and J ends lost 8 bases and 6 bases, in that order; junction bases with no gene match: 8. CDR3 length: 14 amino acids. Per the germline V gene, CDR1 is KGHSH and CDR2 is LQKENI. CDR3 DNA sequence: TGTGCCAGCCGGACCCTACAGGGGGCCAATGAGCAGTTCTTC. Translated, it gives CASRTLQGANEQFF.

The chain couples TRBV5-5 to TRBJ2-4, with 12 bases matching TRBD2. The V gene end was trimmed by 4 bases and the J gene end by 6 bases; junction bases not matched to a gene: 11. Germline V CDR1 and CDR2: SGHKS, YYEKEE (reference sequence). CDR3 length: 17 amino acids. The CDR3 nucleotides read TGTGCCAGCAGCCAACAACCTAGCGGGGGGGCCGGAAACATTCAGTACTTC. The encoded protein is CASSQQPSGGAGNIQYF. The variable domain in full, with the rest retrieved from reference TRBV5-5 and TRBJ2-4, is DAGVTQSPTHLIKTRGQQVTLRCSPISGHKSVSWYQQVLGQGPQFIFQYYEKEERGRGNFPDRFSARQFPNYSSELNVNALLLGDSALYLCASSQQPSGGAGNIQYFGAGTRLSVL.

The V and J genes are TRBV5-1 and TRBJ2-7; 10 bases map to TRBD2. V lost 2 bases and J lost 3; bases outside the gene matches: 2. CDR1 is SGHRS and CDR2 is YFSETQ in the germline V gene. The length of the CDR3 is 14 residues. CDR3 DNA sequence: TGCGCCAGCAGCTTAGGACTAGCGGACTACGAGCAGTACTTC. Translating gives CASSLGLADYEQYF. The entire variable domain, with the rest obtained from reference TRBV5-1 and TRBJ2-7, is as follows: KAGVTQTPRYLIKTRGQQVTLSCSPISGHRSVSWYQQTPGQGLQFLFEYFSETQRNKGNFPGRFSGRQFSNSRSEMNVSTLELGDSALYLCASSLGLADYEQYFGPGTRLTVT.

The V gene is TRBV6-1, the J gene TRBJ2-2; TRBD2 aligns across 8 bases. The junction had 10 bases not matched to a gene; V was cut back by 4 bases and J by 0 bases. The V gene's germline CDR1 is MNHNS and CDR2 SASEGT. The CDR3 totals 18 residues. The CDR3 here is CASSADLGRGANTGELFF. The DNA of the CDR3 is TGTGCCAGCAGTGCGGACCTTGGGCGGGGGGCGAACACCGGGGAGCTGTTTTTT.

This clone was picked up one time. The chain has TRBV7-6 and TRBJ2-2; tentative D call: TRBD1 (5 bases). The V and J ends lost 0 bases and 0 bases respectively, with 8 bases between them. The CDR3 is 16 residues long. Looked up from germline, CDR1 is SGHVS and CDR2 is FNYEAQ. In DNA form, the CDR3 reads TGTGCCAGCAGCTTAGCGCAGGGTACGAACACCGGGGAGCTGTTTTTT. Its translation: CASSLAQGTNTGELFF.

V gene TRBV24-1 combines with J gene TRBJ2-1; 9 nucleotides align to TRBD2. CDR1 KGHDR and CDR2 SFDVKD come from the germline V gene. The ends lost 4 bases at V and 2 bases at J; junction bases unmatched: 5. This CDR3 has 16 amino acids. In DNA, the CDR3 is TGTGCCACCAGTGACCCTAGCGGGGAGGCCTACAATGAGCAGTTCTTC. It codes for CATSDPSGEAYNEQFF.

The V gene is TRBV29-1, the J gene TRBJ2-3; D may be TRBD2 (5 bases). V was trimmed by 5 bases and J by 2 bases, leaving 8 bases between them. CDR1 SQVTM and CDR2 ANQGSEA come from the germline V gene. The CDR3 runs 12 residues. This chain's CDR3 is CSVNGNTDTQYF. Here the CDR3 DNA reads TGCAGCGTTAACGGGAACACAGATACGCAGTATTTT.

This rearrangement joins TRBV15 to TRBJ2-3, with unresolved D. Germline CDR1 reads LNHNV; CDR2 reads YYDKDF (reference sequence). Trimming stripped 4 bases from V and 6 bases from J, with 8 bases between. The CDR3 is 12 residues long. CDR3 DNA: TGTGCCACCAGCATAAACTCGGATACGCAGTATTTT. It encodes CATSINSDTQYF.

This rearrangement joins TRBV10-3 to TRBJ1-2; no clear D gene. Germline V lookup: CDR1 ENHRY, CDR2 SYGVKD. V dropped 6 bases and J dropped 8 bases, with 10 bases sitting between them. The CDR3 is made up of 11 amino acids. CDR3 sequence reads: CAISWEGGYTF. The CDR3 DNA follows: TGTGCCATCAGCTGGGAGGGAGGCTACACCTTC.

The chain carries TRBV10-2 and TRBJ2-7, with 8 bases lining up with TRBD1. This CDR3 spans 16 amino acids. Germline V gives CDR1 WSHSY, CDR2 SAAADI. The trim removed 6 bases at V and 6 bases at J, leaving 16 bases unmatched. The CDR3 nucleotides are TGCGCCAGCAGCCAGGTACGGACAGGGTTAAAAGGCGAGCAGTACTTC. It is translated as CASSQVRTGLKGEQYF.

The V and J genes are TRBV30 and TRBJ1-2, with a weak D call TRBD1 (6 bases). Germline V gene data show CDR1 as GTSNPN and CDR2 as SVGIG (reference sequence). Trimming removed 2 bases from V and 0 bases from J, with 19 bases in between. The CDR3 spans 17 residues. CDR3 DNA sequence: TGTGCCTGGAGTCTTCTTCACACAGGGCTTCCTAACTATGGCTACACCTTC. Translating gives CAWSLLHTGLPNYGYTF.

CDR3 sequence: CASRVTGWNTEAFF. The CDR3 bases are TGTGCCAGCAGGGTAACAGGGTGGAACACTGAAGCTTTCTTT. This chain links TRBV2 with TRBJ1-1; D may be TRBD1 (6 bases). Germline V CDR1 and CDR2: SNHLY, FYNNEI. With 6 bases removed from V and 1 base from J, the gap between germline ends came to 12 bases. The CDR3 has 14 amino acids. The whole variable domain, filled in from reference TRBV2 and TRBJ1-1, reads EPEVTQTPSHQVTQMGQEVILRCVPISNHLYFYWYRQILGQKVEFLVSFYNNEISEKSEIFDDQFSVERPDGSNFTLKIRSTKLEDSAMYFCASRVTGWNTEAFFGQGTRLTVV.

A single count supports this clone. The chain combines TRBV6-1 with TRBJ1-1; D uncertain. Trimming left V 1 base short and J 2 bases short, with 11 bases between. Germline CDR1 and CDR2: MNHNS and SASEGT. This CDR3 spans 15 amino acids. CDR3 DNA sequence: TGTGCCAGCAGTGAAGTTAGTCCGATTAACACTGAAGCTTTCTTT. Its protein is CASSEVSPINTEAFF.

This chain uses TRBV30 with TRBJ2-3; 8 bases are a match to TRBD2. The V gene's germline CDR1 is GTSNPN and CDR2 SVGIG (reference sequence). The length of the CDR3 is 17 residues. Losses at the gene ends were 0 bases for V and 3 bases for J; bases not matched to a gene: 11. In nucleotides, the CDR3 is TGTGCCTGGAGTGTACAACGGGGGGGCCTCTTGACAGATACGCAGTATTTT. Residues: CAWSVQRGGLLTDTQYF.

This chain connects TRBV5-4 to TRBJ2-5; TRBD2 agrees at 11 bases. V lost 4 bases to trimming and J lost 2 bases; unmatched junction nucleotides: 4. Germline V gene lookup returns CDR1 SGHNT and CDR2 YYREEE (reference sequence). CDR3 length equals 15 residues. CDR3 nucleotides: TGTGCCAGCAGCCCTAGCGGGGGGCGTCAAGAGACCCAGTACTTC. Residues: CASSPSGGRQETQYF.

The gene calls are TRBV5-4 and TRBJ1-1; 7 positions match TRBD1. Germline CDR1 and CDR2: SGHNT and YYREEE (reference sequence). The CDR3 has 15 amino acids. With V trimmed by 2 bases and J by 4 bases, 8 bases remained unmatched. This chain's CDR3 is CASSFEQGRGTEAFF. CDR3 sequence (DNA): TGTGCCAGCAGCTTTGAACAGGGGCGCGGCACTGAAGCTTTCTTT.

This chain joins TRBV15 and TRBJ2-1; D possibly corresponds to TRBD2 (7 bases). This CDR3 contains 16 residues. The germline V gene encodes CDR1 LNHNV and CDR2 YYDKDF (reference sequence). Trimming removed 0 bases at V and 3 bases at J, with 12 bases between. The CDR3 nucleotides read TGTGCCACCAGCAGAGATGGGGGGGGCAGCTACAATGAGCAGTTCTTC. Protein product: CATSRDGGGSYNEQFF.

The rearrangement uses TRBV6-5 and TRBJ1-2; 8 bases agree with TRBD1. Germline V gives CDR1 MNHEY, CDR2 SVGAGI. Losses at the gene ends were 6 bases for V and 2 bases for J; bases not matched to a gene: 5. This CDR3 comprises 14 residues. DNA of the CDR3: TGTGCCAGCAGCGGGACAGGCCGGAACTATGGCTACACCTTC. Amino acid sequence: CASSGTGRNYGYTF.

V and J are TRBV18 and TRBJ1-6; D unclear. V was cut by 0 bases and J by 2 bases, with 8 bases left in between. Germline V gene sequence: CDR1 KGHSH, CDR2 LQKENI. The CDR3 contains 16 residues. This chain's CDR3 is CASSPPEATYNSPLHF. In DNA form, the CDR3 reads TGTGCCAGCTCACCACCTGAGGCTACCTATAATTCACCCCTCCACTTT. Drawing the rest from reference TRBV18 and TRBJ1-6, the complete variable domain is NAGVMQNPRHLVRRRGQEARLRCSPMKGHSHVYWYRQLPEEGLKFMVYLQKENIIDESGMPKERFSAEFPKEGPSILRIQQVVRGDSAAYFCASSPPEATYNSPLHFGNGTRLTVT.